This T cell receptor (beta chain) was sequenced during a study of cytomegalovirus exposure and HLA in healthy donors. Vbeta (60) and Jbeta (13) primers were used in the PCR. This table comes from immunoSEQ multiplex PCR, and its TCRdb copy is limited to in-frame clones, with some not included. The repertoire holds around 160,000 clones, with around four fifths as singletons. Trimming pared 3 bases from V and 1 base from J, leaving 11 bases between. The CDR3 sequence is 15 residues long. Germline V gene sequence: CDR1 KGHSH, CDR2 LQKENI. This receptor was taken from a man between 18 and 35 years old in good health and CMV-seropositive. The chain recombines TRBV18 with TRBJ2-3, with TRBD1 as a possible D gene (6 bases). Sequencing input: PBMCs. CDR3 region: CASSPVGAGTDTQYF. The CDR3, as DNA: TGTGCCAGCTCACCGGTGGGGGCTGGCACAGATACGCAGTATTTT.